The clone carrying this T cell receptor beta chain was counted many times. Antigen unknown. The source of the sample is a study of T cells after yellow fever vaccination. The V end lost 1 base, the J end lost 3 bases, and 9 bases lay between the germline ends. Germline CDR1 DFQATT, CDR2 SNEGSKA (reference sequence). This CDR3 region has 13 residues. Study outcomes and limitations: Among all clonotypes, a small share was observed in both CD4 and CD8 compartments. Weaker, the secondary response peaked sooner, at day 5 versus 15.

Conversion of TCR transcripts into cDNA relied on 5'RACE template switching, which added a universal primer site and UMIs. Using its own MiXCR run on the 5' RACE reads, TCRdb lists one record per CDR3 protein. The table records 200,000 to 250,000 distinct CDR3 sequences, approximately 3.3% of them present only once. The chain uses TRBV20-1 and TRBJ1-2, with D unclear. The sample was CD4+ T cells sorted from PBMCs, taken 10 days after the yellow fever booster vaccination. The receptor's source is a man aged 18 to 30 who received the YFV17D yellow fever vaccine. CDR3 DNA: TGCAGTGCTAGAGCGGGGTCCGACTATGGCTACACCTTC. Protein product: CSARAGSDYGYTF.